These T cell receptor beta chains were read from a single sample in a study of vaccination and CD4 T cells after COVID-19. A single record per CDR3 protein comes from TCRdb applying MiXCR to the PCR reads. The table includes some 22,000 distinct CDR3 sequences, 55% to 65% detected once. Their antigen targets remain unknown. This specimen consisted of CD4+ T cells from blood, cultured in vitro, obtained before SARS-CoV-2 vaccination. These receptors came from a human donor who received a COVID-19 vaccine. CDR3s include the opening cysteine and the closing phenylalanine or tryptophan. The D gene is left open where the match is weak. Clone size appears in some rows only: once, few, many, or a class for an expanded clone.

>TRBV20-1|14|NA|TRBJ2-3|NA
CSARLRGSTDTQYF
TGCAGTGCTAGACTCCGGGGGAGCACAGATACGCAGTATTTT
>TRBV12-3/TRBV12-4|16|once|TRBJ2-4|TRBD1
CASRIGQGTAKNIQYF
TGTGCCAGCAGGATAGGACAGGGGACAGCCAAAAACATTCAGTACTTC
>TRBV20-1|13|NA|TRBJ2-7|TRBD2
CSAPSGGANEQYF
TGCAGTGCCCCTAGCGGGGGGGCGAACGAGCAGTACTTC
>TRBV20-1|13|few|TRBJ2-7|TRBD2
CSAKTSGVYEQYF
TGCAGTGCAAAGACTAGCGGGGTTTACGAGCAGTACTTC
>TRBV10-1|14|NA|TRBJ2-5|NA
CASSESGRRETQYF
TGCGCCAGCAGTGAGTCGGGACGGAGGGAGACCCAGTACTTC
>TRBV27|12|few|TRBJ1-1|NA
CASGMTPPEAFF
TGTGCCAGCGGAATGACACCTCCTGAAGCTTTCTTT
>TRBV25-1|15|NA|TRBJ1-5|NA
CASSDSTGPSQPQHF
TGTGCCAGCAGTGATTCCACAGGGCCGAGCCAGCCCCAGCATTTT
>TRBV19|14|NA|TRBJ1-5|TRBD1
CASTSGTVNQPQHF
TGTGCCAGTACCTCCGGGACAGTAAATCAGCCCCAGCATTTT
>TRBV6-1|16|NA|TRBJ1-3|TRBD1
CASKGLTGKSGNTIYF
TGTGCCAGCAAGGGATTGACAGGGAAGAGTGGAAACACCATATATTTT
>TRBV10-3|15|few|TRBJ1-2|NA
CAIRDPQTTLYGYTF
TGTGCCATCAGGGACCCACAGACGACCCTCTATGGCTACACCTTC
>TRBV2|16|NA|TRBJ2-5|TRBD2
CASRSTPTSGGETQYF
TGTGCCAGCAGGAGCACCCCTACTAGCGGGGGTGAGACCCAGTACTTC
>TRBV11-3|14|NA|TRBJ2-1|NA
CASSLGGEIGEQFF
TGTGCCAGCAGCTTGGGGGGCGAAATCGGTGAGCAGTTCTTC
>TRBV2|12|NA|TRBJ1-1|NA
CASSSRGTEAFF
TGTGCCAGCAGTAGTCGGGGCACTGAAGCTTTCTTT
>TRBV6-1|14|NA|TRBJ2-3|NA
CASRHSPESYTQYF
TGTGCCAGCAGACACAGTCCGGAGTCCTATACGCAGTATTTT
>TRBV6-2/TRBV6-3|12|few|TRBJ1-5|NA
CASSPLREPQHF
TGTGCCAGCAGTCCCCTCAGGGAGCCCCAGCATTTT
>TRBV19|15|once|TRBJ2-2|NA
CASSIDRGITGELFF
TGTGCCAGTAGTATAGACAGGGGCATCACCGGGGAGCTGTTTTTT
>TRBV5-1|15|NA|TRBJ1-2|TRBD1
CASSLGDRGYYGYTF
TGCGCCAGCAGCTTGGGTGACAGGGGATACTATGGCTACACCTTC
>TRBV19|13|NA|TRBJ1-2|TRBD1
CASLGQPNYGYTF
TGTGCCAGCTTGGGACAGCCTAACTATGGCTACACCTTC
>TRBV6-1|13|few|TRBJ2-5|NA
CASSEGLWETQYF
TGTGCCAGCAGTGAAGGCTTGTGGGAGACCCAGTACTTC
>TRBV7-8|14|NA|TRBJ1-3|NA
CASSSSGTGNTIYF
TGTGCCAGCAGCTCCTCGGGTACTGGAAACACCATATATTTT
>TRBV6-2/TRBV6-3|12|NA|TRBJ2-5|NA
CASSPRAETQYF
TGTGCCAGCAGTCCCCGAGCCGAGACCCAGTACTTC
>TRBV27|18|NA|TRBJ2-7|NA
CASSPITGRLVLSYEQYF
TGTGCCAGCAGTCCTATAACCGGGAGACTAGTTCTATCCTACGAGCAGTACTTC
>TRBV2|13|NA|TRBJ2-7|NA
CASSERGRVGQYF
TGTGCCAGCAGTGAGAGAGGACGGGTAGGGCAGTACTTC
>TRBV11-2|15|NA|TRBJ2-1|NA
CASSRGLSPTNEQFF
TGTGCCAGCAGTCGAGGGTTGTCCCCGACGAATGAGCAGTTCTTC
>TRBV25-1|17|NA|TRBJ1-6|NA
CASSQPPRQRFNSPLHF
TGTGCCAGCAGCCAGCCCCCTCGACAGAGATTTAATTCACCCCTCCACTTT
>TRBV2|15|NA|TRBJ2-7|TRBD1
CASWGTGGFDYEQYF
TGTGCCAGCTGGGGGACAGGGGGTTTCGACTACGAGCAGTACTTC
>TRBV6-1|16|once|TRBJ2-3|TRBD2
CASSEAWGGGLDTQYF
TGTGCCAGCAGTGAAGCTTGGGGCGGGGGTTTAGATACGCAGTATTTT
>TRBV10-3|14|few|TRBJ2-3|NA
CAISEGGNTDTQYF
TGTGCCATCAGCGAGGGGGGAAACACAGATACGCAGTATTTT